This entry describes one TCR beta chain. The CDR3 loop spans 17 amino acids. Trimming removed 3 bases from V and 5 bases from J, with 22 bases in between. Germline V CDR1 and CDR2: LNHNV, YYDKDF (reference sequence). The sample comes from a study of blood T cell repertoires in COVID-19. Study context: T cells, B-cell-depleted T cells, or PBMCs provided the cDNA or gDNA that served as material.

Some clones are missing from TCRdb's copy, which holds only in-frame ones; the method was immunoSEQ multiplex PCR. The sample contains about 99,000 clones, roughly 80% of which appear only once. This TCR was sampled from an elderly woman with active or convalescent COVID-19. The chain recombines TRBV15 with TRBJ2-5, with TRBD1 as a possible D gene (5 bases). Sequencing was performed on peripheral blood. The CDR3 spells CATSSVGHLITAETQYF. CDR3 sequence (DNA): TGTGCCACCAGCAGCGTTGGACACCTCATTACGGCGGAGACCCAGTACTTC.